A selection of T cell receptor beta chains follows, all from one sample in a study of CXCR3-negative and CXCR3-positive naive CD8 T cells. TCRdb derives one entry per CDR3 protein from the 5' RACE reads, leaving out DNA. Its table records approximately 96,000 distinct CDR3 sequences. Sequencing input: naive CXCR3+ CD8+ T cells from blood. The origin of the receptors is a human donor in good health. Some clones in this sample may be carry-over from other donors' samples. Both conserved end residues are part of each CDR3.

TRBJ2-1 TRBV7-2 CASSAGTSGGFYNEQFF
TRBJ2-1 TRBV6-2/TRBV6-3 CASSVGRSEQFF
TRBJ2-5 TRBV4-1 CASSLRTSGGQAFFQETQYF
TRBJ2-1 TRBV9 CASSVGGAGSYNEQFF
TRBJ2-3 TRBV7-9 CASSGRGWDVSTDTQYF
TRBJ2-7 TRBV4-2 CASSHTRDSNYEQYF
TRBJ2-2 TRBV29-1 CSVTLDPGELFF
TRBJ1-2 TRBV2 CASSGLNYGYTF
TRBJ1-2 TRBV28 CASSFTGGTYGYTF
TRBJ2-2 TRBV6-6 CASSYSRGTGELFF
TRBJ2-2 TRBV7-9 CASSLDMGKNTGELFF
TRBJ1-2 TRBV9 CASSVLPPTRGGYTF
TRBJ2-7 TRBV7-9 CASSSDIYEQYF
TRBJ2-1 TRBV27 CASSPFDSYNEQFF
TRBJ2-1 TRBV6-2/TRBV6-3 CASGSGDTYNEQFF
TRBJ2-1 TRBV18 CASSPGLTGAPYNEQFF
TRBJ2-2 TRBV10-1 CASSELAGPTGELFF
TRBJ2-4 TRBV4-2 CASSQDRIAKNIQYF
TRBJ1-3 TRBV12-3/TRBV12-4 CASSLTRGSGNTIYF
TRBJ2-2 TRBV14 CASSQVVVTGELFF
TRBJ2-5 TRBV2 CASSKDREETQYF
TRBJ1-1 TRBV29-1 CSSEPGDTEAFF
TRBJ1-5 TRBV12-3/TRBV12-4 CASSPLFITGLSNQPQHF
TRBJ2-5 TRBV6-5 CASSYLIPIGTVGSQETQYF
TRBJ1-6 TRBV7-3 CASSPHSAYNSPLHF
TRBJ2-7 TRBV4-1 CASSQDIVYEQYF
TRBJ1-1 TRBV6-2/TRBV6-3 CASSYSIFGTGESPLMNTEAFF
TRBJ2-1 TRBV15 CATSLNLAGGIYEQFF
TRBJ2-5 TRBV29-1 CSSGKGRVETQYF
TRBJ2-1 TRBV5-1 CATATSGDHNEQFF